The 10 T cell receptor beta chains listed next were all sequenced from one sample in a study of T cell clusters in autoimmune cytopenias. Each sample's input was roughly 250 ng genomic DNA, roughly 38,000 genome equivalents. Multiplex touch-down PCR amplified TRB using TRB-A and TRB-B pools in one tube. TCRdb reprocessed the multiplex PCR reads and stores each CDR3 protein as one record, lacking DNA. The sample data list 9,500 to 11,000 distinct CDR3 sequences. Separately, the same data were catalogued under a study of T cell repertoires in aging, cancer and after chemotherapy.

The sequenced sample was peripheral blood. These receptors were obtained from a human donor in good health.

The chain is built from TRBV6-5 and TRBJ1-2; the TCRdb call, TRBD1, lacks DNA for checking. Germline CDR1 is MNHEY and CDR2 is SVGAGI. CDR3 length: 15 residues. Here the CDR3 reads CASSPTGGGIYGYTF.

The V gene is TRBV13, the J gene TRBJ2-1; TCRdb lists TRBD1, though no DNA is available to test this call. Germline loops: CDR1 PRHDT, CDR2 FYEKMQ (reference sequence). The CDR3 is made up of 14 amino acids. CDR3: CASSNGQGRDEQFF.

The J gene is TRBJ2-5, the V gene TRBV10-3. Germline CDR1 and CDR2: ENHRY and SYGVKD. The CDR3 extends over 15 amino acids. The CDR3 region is CAISESSRNQETQYF.

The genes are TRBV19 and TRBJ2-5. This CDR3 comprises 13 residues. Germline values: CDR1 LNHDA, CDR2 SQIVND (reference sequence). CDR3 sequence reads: CASSMTRQETQYF. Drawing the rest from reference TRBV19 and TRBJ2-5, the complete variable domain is DGGITQSPKYLFRKEGQNVTLSCEQNLNHDAMYWYRQDPGQGLRLIYYSQIVNDFQKGDIAEGYSVSREKKESFPLTVTSAQKNPTAFYLCASSMTRQETQYFGPGTRLLVL.

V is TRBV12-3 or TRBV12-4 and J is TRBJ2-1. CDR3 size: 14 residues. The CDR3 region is CASSLTRSYNEQFF.

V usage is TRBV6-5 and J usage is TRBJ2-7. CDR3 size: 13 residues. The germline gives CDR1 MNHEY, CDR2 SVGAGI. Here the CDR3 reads CASSYSTRNEQYF.

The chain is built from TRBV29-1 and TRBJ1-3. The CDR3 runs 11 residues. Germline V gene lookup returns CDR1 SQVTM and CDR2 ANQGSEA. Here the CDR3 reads CSVGLGNTIYF.

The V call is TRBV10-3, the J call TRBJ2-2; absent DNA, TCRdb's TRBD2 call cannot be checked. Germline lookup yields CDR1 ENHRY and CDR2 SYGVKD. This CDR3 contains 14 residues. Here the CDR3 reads CAISEQRGTGELFF.

CDR3 protein: CASSPIYGSYNEQFF. V gene TRBV18 combines with J gene TRBJ2-1. The CDR3 contains 15 residues. Germline V gives CDR1 KGHSH, CDR2 LQKENI. Together with reference TRBV18 and TRBJ2-1, the CDR3 gives the full variable domain: NAGVMQNPRHLVRRRGQEARLRCSPMKGHSHVYWYRQLPEEGLKFMVYLQKENIIDESGMPKERFSAEFPKEGPSILRIQQVVRGDSAAYFCASSPIYGSYNEQFFGPGTRLTVL.

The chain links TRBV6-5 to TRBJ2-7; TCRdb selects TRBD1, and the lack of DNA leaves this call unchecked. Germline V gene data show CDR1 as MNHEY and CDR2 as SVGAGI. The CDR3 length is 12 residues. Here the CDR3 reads CATGRGSYEQYF.